Included here is one TCR beta chain sequence, with context. The antigen is not known. The sample comes from a study of cytomegalovirus exposure and HLA in healthy donors. Broader study findings: Subsequent analysis showed first-cohort TCR clusters tending to co-occur in roughly 130 validation repertoires. The classifier reportedly diagnosed cytomegalovirus status with high specificity and sensitivity.

The CDR3 length is 14 residues. V was pared by 2 bases and J by 5 bases, with 3 bases of the junction left unmatched. The germline CDR1 and CDR2 sequences are MNHEY and SMNVEV (reference sequence). Using immunoSEQ multiplex PCR, the repertoire was profiled, and TCRdb retains in-frame clones only, with some absent. The table includes 120,000 or so clones, around 90% detected once. This receptor was obtained from a young woman in good health and CMV-seronegative. The chain has TRBV27 and TRBJ2-1; TRBD1 aligns across 7 bases. The sequenced sample was PBMCs. The CDR3 sequence is CASSLNDRDNEQFF. The CDR3 DNA is TGTGCCAGCAGTTTAAACGACAGGGACAATGAGCAGTTCTTC.